Below, 16 T cell receptor beta chains from the same sample are listed, as sequenced in a study of blood T cell repertoires in COVID-19. Libraries were prepared by immunoSEQ multiplex PCR; TCRdb keeps only in-frame clonotypes and omits some of them. The sample lists 180,000 or so clones, approximately 89% occurring once. Specimen: PBMCs or T cells enriched from blood (not recorded which). These TCRs come from a woman aged 40 to 49 with acute COVID-19.

The table lists this clone with a count of one. This rearrangement joins TRBV6-2 or TRBV6-3 to TRBJ1-6; no clear D. V dropped 2 bases and J dropped 5 bases, with 7 bases sitting between them. CDR3 size: 14 residues. The germline CDR1 and CDR2 sequences are MNHEY and SVGEGT. The CDR3 region is CASSYAANNSPLHF. The DNA for the CDR3 is TGTGCCAGCAGTTACGCGGCGAATAATTCACCCCTCCACTTT.

The rearrangement joins TRBV19 to TRBJ1-2; 8 bases match TRBD1. CDR1 and CDR2 from the germline V gene are LNHDA and SQIVND (reference sequence). Trimming at V came to 3 bases and at J to 7 bases, leaving 4 bases not matched to a gene. The CDR3 loop spans 13 amino acids. This chain's CDR3 is CASSMDRVFGYTF. In nucleotides, the CDR3 is TGTGCCAGTAGTATGGACAGGGTTTTTGGCTACACCTTC.

This clone appeared once. The chain links TRBV18 to TRBJ2-2; TRBD1 might be the D (5 bases). Germline V lookup: CDR1 KGHSH, CDR2 LQKENI. V was pared by 0 bases and J by 0 bases, with 14 bases between. The CDR3 length is 18 residues. CDR3 nucleotide sequence: TGTGCCAGCTCACCACCGGTCCAGGCAGGGACGAACACCGGGGAGCTGTTTTTT. It codes for CASSPPVQAGTNTGELFF.

The chain uses TRBV7-9 and TRBJ1-2; 9 bases map to TRBD1. CDR3 size: 15 residues. CDR1 SEHNR and CDR2 FQNEAQ come from the germline V gene (reference sequence). J was trimmed by 4 bases and V by 4 bases; bases with no gene match: 7. In DNA form, the CDR3 reads TGTGCCAGCAGCTCGGCGGGACAGGGAGGCTATGGCTACACCTTC. Encoded protein: CASSSAGQGGYGYTF. The whole variable domain, filled in from reference TRBV7-9 and TRBJ1-2, reads DTGVSQNPRHKITKRGQNVTFRCDPISEHNRLYWYRQTLGQGPEFLTYFQNEAQLEKSRLLSDRFSAERPKGSFSTLEIQRTEQGDSAMYLCASSSAGQGGYGYTFGSGTRLTVV.

The gene calls are TRBV5-4 and TRBJ1-1; no clear D gene. The germline CDR1 and CDR2 sequences are SGHNT and YYREEE (reference sequence). Trimming left V 7 bases short and J 5 bases short, with 18 bases between. The CDR3 contains 14 residues. In DNA, the CDR3 is TGTGCCAGCGCGCCGGGGTCTGTGGATACTGAAGCTTTCTTT. It codes for CASAPGSVDTEAFF.

This chain joins TRBV6-5 and TRBJ2-3; TRBD2 agrees at 9 bases. The CDR3 sequence is 14 residues long. From germline, CDR1 is MNHEY and CDR2 SVGAGI. Trimming at V came to 10 bases and at J to 0 bases, leaving 5 bases not matched to a gene. The CDR3 nucleotides read TGTGCCACCGAAGCGGGGGGTAGCACAGATACGCAGTATTTT. Amino acid sequence: CATEAGGSTDTQYF.

The V gene is TRBV7-9, the J gene TRBJ2-2, with 9 bases identical to TRBD1. There are 16 residues in the CDR3. Germline CDR1 and CDR2: SEHNR and FQNEAQ (reference sequence). Trimming took 5 bases from V and 4 from J; bases not matched to a gene: 8. DNA for the CDR3: TGTGCCAGCAGCCTCACCGGGACAGGGATCACCGGGGAGCTGTTTTTT. Its translation is CASSLTGTGITGELFF.

The rearrangement joins TRBV28 to TRBJ1-4, with 9 positions matching TRBD1. The CDR3 is 16 residues long. V dropped 2 bases and J dropped 3; count of bases not matched to a gene: 4. Germline CDR1 MDHEN, CDR2 SYDVKM. CDR3 region: CASSLLGQGANEKLFF. CDR3 DNA: TGTGCCAGCAGTTTACTGGGACAGGGTGCTAATGAAAAACTGTTTTTT.

The chain has TRBV7-2 and TRBJ2-5; 14 bases match TRBD2. Looked up from germline, CDR1 is SGHTA and CDR2 is FQGNSA. The length of the CDR3 is 17 residues. Losses at the gene ends were 5 bases for V and 2 bases for J; bases not matched to a gene: 7. The CDR3 sequence: CASSRTGTSGSQETQYF. CDR3 sequence (DNA): TGTGCCAGCAGCCGCACTGGGACTAGCGGGAGTCAAGAGACCCAGTACTTC.

The chain employs TRBV7-3 and TRBJ2-3; tentative D call: TRBD1 (5 bases). In germline, CDR1 is SGHTA, CDR2 FQGTGA. Deletions cut 3 bases from V and 4 bases from J, with 11 bases between. The length of the CDR3 is 14 residues. The CDR3 DNA reads as TGTGCCAGCAGCTTCCAGGGCCCGGCAGATACGCAGTATTTT. It codes for CASSFQGPADTQYF.

V is TRBV3-1 (or the pseudogene TRBV3-2) and J is TRBJ1-2, with 7 bases lining up with TRBD1. This CDR3 has 15 amino acids. The J segment lost 4 bases and the V segment lost 2 bases, leaving 7 bases of the junction unmatched. CDR1 and CDR2 (germline): LGHDT, YNNKEL (reference sequence). The DNA of the CDR3 is TGTGCCAGCAGCCAACCTCGACAGGGATCCTATGGCTACACCTTC. Amino acids: CASSQPRQGSYGYTF.

This chain joins TRBV7-5 and TRBJ2-7; the DNA was not used to check the table's D call, TRBD1. TRBV7-5 is flagged as a pseudogene. CDR3 length: 16 residues. The CDR3 here is CVRSFAGPPPPNEQYF. The CDR3 nucleotides are TGTGTCAGAAGCTTTGCTGGGCCTCCTCCGCCCAACGAGCAGTACTTC.

The rearrangement links TRBV28 to TRBJ2-1; TRBD1 is a possible D gene (5 bases). Germline V lookup: CDR1 MDHEN, CDR2 SYDVKM. Trimming removed 6 bases at V and 2 bases at J, with 14 bases between. The CDR3 totals 15 residues. CDR3 sequence reads: CASRPRVPAYNEQFF. CDR3 DNA sequence: TGTGCCAGCAGGCCCAGGGTACCTGCCTACAATGAGCAGTTCTTC.

With regard to this clone: Other DNA sequences in this specimen translate into the identical CDR3. The chain recombines TRBV18 with TRBJ2-7; 10 bases map to TRBD1. Germline V lookup: CDR1 KGHSH, CDR2 LQKENI. The V segment lost 2 bases and the J segment 4 bases; nucleotides outside the gene matches: 2. The CDR3 is made up of 14 amino acids. The CDR3: CASSPRQGAYEQYF. The DNA for the CDR3 is TGTGCCAGCTCACCAAGACAGGGGGCTTACGAGCAGTACTTC.

The V and J genes are TRBV5-1 and TRBJ2-5; D possibly corresponds to TRBD2 (6 bases). Trimming cost V 4 bases and J 5 bases, with 9 bases left between them. The CDR3 sequence is 12 residues long. In germline, CDR1 is SGHRS, CDR2 YFSETQ. As DNA, the CDR3 is TGCGCCAGCAGCCTGACTAGGGAGACCCAGTACTTC. Residues: CASSLTRETQYF.

CDR3 DNA: TGTGCCAGCAGGGCAGGGGGCGCCCCGCTTGCTTTCTTT. Residues: CASRAGGAPLAFF. The chain is built from TRBV2 and TRBJ1-1; TRBD1 matches 8 bases. CDR1 SNHLY and CDR2 FYNNEI come from the germline V gene. The CDR3 covers 13 residues. V shed 6 bases, J shed 11 bases, and the junction held 11 bases outside the gene matches.